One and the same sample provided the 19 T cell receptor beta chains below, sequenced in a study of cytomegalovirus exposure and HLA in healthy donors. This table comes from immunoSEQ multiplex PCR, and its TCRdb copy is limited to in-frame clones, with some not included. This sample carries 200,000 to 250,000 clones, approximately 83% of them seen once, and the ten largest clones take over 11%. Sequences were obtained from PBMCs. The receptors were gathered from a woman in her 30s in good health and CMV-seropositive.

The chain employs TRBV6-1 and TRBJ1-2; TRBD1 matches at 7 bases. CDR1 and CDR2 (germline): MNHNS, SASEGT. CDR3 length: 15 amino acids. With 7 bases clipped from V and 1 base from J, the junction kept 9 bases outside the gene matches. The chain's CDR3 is CASTQDRARNYGYTF. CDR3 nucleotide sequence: TGTGCCAGCACCCAAGACAGGGCTCGTAACTATGGCTACACCTTC.

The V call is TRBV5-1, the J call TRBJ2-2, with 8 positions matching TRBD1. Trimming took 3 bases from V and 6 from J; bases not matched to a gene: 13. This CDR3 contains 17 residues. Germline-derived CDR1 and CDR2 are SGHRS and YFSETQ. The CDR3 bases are TGCGCCAGCAGCTCAAACCGCGGGACAGGTCCCCCCGGGGAGCTGTTTTTT. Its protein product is CASSSNRGTGPPGELFF.

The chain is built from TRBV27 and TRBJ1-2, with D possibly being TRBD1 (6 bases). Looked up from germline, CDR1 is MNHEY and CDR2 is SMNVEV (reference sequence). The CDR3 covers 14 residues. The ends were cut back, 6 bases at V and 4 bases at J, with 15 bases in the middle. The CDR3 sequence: CASSRERTVYGYTF. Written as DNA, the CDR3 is TGTGCCAGCAGCCGTGAGCGGACAGTCTATGGCTACACCTTC.

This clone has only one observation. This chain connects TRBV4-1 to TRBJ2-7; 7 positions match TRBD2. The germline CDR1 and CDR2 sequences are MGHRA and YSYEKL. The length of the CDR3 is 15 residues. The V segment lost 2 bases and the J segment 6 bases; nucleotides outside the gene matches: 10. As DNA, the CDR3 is TGCGCCAGCAGCCAATCGAGCGGGGTCAGGGTCGAGCAGTACTTC. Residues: CASSQSSGVRVEQYF.

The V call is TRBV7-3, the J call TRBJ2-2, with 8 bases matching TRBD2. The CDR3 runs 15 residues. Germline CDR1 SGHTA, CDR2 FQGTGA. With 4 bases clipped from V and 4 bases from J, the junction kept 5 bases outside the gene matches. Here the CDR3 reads CASSSAGVSTGELFF. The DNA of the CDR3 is TGTGCCAGCAGCTCAGCGGGAGTGAGCACCGGGGAGCTGTTTTTT.

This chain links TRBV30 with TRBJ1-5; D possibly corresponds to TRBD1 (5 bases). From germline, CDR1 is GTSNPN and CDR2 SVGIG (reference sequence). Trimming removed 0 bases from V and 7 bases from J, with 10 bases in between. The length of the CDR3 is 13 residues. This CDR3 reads CAWSVEGTQPQHF. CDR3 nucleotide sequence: TGTGCCTGGAGTGTAGAGGGGACGCAGCCCCAGCATTTT.

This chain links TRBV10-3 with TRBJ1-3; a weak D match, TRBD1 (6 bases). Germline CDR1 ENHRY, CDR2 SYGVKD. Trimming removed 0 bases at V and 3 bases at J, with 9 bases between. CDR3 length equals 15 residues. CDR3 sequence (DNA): TGTGCCATCAGTGAGTCAGGGGGGAATGGAAACACCATATATTTT. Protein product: CAISESGGNGNTIYF.

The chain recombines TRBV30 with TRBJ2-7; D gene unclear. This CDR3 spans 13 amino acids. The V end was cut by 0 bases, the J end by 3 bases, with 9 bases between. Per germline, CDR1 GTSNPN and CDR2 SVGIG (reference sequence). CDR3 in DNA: TGTGCCTGGAGTGTACGGAACATCTACGAGCAGTACTTC. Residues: CAWSVRNIYEQYF.

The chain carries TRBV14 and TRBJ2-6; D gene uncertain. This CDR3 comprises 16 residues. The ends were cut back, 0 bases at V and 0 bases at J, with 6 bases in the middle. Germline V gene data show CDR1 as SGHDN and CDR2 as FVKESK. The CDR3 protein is CASSQDRGSGANVLTF. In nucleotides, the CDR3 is TGTGCCAGCAGCCAAGATAGAGGCTCTGGGGCCAACGTCCTGACTTTC. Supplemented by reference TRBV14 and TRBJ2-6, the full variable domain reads EAGVTQFPSHSVIEKGQTVTLRCDPISGHDNLYWYRRVMGKEIKFLLHFVKESKQDESGMPNNRFLAERTGGTYSTLKVQPAELEDSGVYFCASSQDRGSGANVLTFGAGSRLTVL.

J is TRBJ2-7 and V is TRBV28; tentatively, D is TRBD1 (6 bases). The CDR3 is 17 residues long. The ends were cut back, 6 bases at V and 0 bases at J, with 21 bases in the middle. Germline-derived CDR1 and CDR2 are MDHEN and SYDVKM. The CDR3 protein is CASSFTTGTRSSYEQYF. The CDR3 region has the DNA TGTGCCAGCAGCTTTACCACCGGGACACGGAGCTCCTACGAGCAGTACTTC.

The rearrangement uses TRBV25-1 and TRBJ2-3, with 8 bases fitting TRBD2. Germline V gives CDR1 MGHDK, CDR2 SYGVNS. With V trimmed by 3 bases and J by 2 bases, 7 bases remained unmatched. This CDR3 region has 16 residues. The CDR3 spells CASSDGSGTLTDTQYF. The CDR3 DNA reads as TGTGCCAGCAGTGACGGTAGCGGGACTCTCACAGATACGCAGTATTTT.

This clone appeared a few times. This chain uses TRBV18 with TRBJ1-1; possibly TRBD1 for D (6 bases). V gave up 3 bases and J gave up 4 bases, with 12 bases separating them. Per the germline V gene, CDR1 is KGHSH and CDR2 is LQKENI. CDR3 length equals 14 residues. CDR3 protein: CASSPSGVVTEAFF. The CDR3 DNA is TGTGCCAGCTCACCCTCAGGGGTAGTCACTGAAGCTTTCTTT.

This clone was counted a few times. The CDR3 reads CASSSGYNQPQHF. The CDR3 DNA is TGTGCCAGCAGTTCCGGCTACAATCAGCCCCAGCATTTT. The chain carries TRBV6-5 and TRBJ1-5, with D hard to call. CDR1 is MNHEY, CDR2 SVGAGI, per germline. The CDR3 totals 13 residues. V lost 4 bases and J 3 bases, leaving 7 bases between the germline ends.

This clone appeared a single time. CDR3 coding DNA: TGTGCCAGCAGTTTTGCAGCAGCAGGAGATACGCAGTATTTT. Translating it yields CASSFAAAGDTQYF. This chain uses TRBV27 with TRBJ2-3; no firm D call. There are 14 residues in the CDR3. The ends were cut back, 3 bases at V and 5 bases at J, with 12 bases in the middle. CDR1 and CDR2 from the germline V gene are MNHEY and SMNVEV (reference sequence).

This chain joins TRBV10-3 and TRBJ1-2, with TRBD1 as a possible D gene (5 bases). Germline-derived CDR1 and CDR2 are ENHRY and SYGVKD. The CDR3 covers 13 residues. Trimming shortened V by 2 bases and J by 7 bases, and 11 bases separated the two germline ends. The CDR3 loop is CAISEPRAIGYTF. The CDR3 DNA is TGTGCCATCAGTGAGCCCAGGGCTATTGGCTACACCTTC.

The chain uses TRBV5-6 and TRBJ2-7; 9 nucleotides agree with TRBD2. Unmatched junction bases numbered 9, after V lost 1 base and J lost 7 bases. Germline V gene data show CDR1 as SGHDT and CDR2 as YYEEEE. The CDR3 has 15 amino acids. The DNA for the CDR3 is TGTGCCAGCAGCTTGCTGGCTAGCGGGAAAATGGAGCAGTACTTC. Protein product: CASSLLASGKMEQYF.

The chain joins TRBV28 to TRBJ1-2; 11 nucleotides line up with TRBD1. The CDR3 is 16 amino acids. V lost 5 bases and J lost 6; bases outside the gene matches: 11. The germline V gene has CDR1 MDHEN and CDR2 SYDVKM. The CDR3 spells CASSPSWTGGSDGYTF. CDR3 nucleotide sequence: TGTGCCAGCAGTCCAAGTTGGACAGGGGGCAGCGATGGCTACACCTTC.

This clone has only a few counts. The CDR3, as DNA: TGTGCCAGCAGTTTTTTGGGTCAGCCCCAGCATTTT. Its translation: CASSFLGQPQHF. This chain connects TRBV28 to TRBJ1-5; D is unresolved. Germline CDR1 MDHEN, CDR2 SYDVKM. The length of the CDR3 is 12 residues. V was cut by 3 bases and J by 6 bases, with 6 bases left in between.

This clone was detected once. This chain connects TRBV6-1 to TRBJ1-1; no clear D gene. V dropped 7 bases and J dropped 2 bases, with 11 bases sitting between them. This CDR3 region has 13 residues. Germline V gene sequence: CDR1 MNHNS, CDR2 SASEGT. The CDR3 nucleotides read TGTGCCAGCATGGTTCAGCTTAACACTGAAGCTTTCTTT. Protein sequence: CASMVQLNTEAFF.